Given below is one TCR beta chain in context. Its antigen remains unidentified. This sample is part of a study of T cell responses to AZD1222 COVID-19 vaccine. Germline loops: CDR1 SGDLS, CDR2 YYNGEE. V was clipped by 4 bases and J by 2 bases, with 7 bases between them. This CDR3 spans 13 amino acids. Only in-frame clones appear in the TCRdb table, and some are missing; sequencing was by immunoSEQ multiplex PCR. The table includes about 130,000 clones, approximately 88% detected once. General study findings and limits: Spike-specific TCR repertoires showed rising breadth and depth after two AZD1222 doses.

The source of this sequence is an adult in good health. The chain links TRBV9 to TRBJ1-3; unclear D gene. The sequencing used peripheral blood, collected on day 0 of AZD1222 vaccination. The CDR3 bases are TGTGCCAGCAGCAAAGGTACTGGAAACACCATATATTTT. Translating gives CASSKGTGNTIYF. Full variable domain (rest looked up from reference TRBV9 and TRBJ1-3): DSGVTQTPKHLITATGQRVTLRCSPRSGDLSVYWYQQSLDQGLQFLIQYYNGEERAKGNILERFSAQQFPDLHSELNLSSLELGDSALYFCASSKGTGNTIYFGEGSWLTVV.